This passage covers 4 T cell receptor beta chains from one sample sequenced in a study of OX40 agonist ivuxolimab in advanced cancers. The library relied on the immunoSEQ multiplex PCR assay. In TCRdb, the immuneACCESS table is reduced to in-frame sequences with V and J assigned. These tables do not hold every clone; where another copy was compared, an unresolved V gene accounts for under half, and the others remain unexplained. The sample table holds 77,000 or so clones, of which over 85% were seen once. The top ten clones comprise less than 0.35% of the sample. The sample here was CD4+ or CD8+ T cells sorted from blood, taken in a trial of the OX40 agonist ivuxolimab. Receptor source: an adult with an advanced solid tumor such as melanoma, head and neck, liver or kidney cancer.

The chain carries TRBV18 and TRBJ1-2; 7 positions agree with TRBD1. The CDR3 spans 14 residues. Trimming took 3 bases from V and 8 from J; bases not matched to a gene: 9. Germline V gives CDR1 KGHSH, CDR2 LQKENI. The CDR3 DNA follows: TGTGCCAGCTCACCTTCGACAGGGTCAGAAGGCTACACCTTC. Translated, it gives CASSPSTGSEGYTF.

This clone has only one observation. This chain uses TRBV28 with TRBJ2-4; D remains ambiguous. CDR3 length: 14 amino acids. Trimming removed 1 base from V and 5 bases from J, with 9 bases in between. Germline-derived CDR1 and CDR2 are MDHEN and SYDVKM. Here the CDR3 reads CASSLLQTQNIQYF. The CDR3 coding sequence is TGTGCCAGCAGTTTATTGCAGACCCAAAACATTCAGTACTTC. Variable domain in full (rest from reference TRBV28 and TRBJ2-4): DVKVTQSSRYLVKRTGEKVFLECVQDMDHENMFWYRQDPGLGLRLIYFSYDVKMKEKGDIPEGYSVSREKKERFSLILESASTNQTSMYLCASSLLQTQNIQYFGAGTRLSVL.

V gene TRBV6-6 combines with J gene TRBJ2-7; D tentatively reads TRBD1 or TRBD2 (5 bases each). Germline-derived CDR1 and CDR2 are MNHNY and SVGAGI (reference sequence). The CDR3 totals 15 residues. The germline V and J ends were trimmed by 0 bases and 6 bases, with 15 bases remaining between them. The CDR3 protein is CASSYSWDGSSEQYF. The CDR3 nucleotides are TGTGCCAGCAGTTACTCGTGGGACGGTTCGTCCGAGCAGTACTTC.

V and J are TRBV28 and TRBJ2-2; 8 bases match TRBD2. V lost 7 bases, J lost 6 bases, and 19 bases stayed unmatched. Germline assignment: CDR1 MDHEN and CDR2 SYDVKM. The CDR3 totals 18 residues. As DNA, the CDR3 is TGTGCCAGCACCCCGACTGGAGGTAGCGGGAATCGGGCCGGGGAGCTGTTTTTT. This translates into CASTPTGGSGNRAGELFF.